These T cell receptor beta chains were read from a single sample in a study of neurological immune-mediated disorders. TCRdb independently ran MiXCR on the 5' RACE reads; one entry per CDR3 protein. Of about 50,000 distinct CDR3 sequences in the sample, approximately 5.8% were seen once. Sequenced input: CD4+ T cells from blood. Receptors originate from a woman aged 18-29 years with multiple sclerosis. Each CDR3 is given with its conserved first and last residue. A D gene is named only where the DNA matches it firmly. Rows give clone size only sometimes, using once, few, many, or a class for an expanded clone.

v_call	clone_size	j_call	d_call	cdr3_nt	cdr3_aa
TRBV19	.	TRBJ2-1	.	TGTGCCAGTAGTACGGAAGGGCGGAGAGCCTACAATGAGCAGTTCTTC	CASSTEGRRAYNEQFF
TRBV30	many	TRBJ1-6	.	TGTGCCTGGGGTTGGGGGGAACCCCTCCACTTT	CAWGWGEPLHF
TRBV5-1	many	TRBJ2-7	.	TGCGCCAGCAGCTCCATGGTGGGTAGCCTAGTCGAGCAGTACTTC	CASSSMVGSLVEQYF
TRBV29-1	many	TRBJ1-2	.	TGCAGCGTTTCCCCCGCGGATTATGGCTACACCTTC	CSVSPADYGYTF
TRBV6-2/TRBV6-3	many	TRBJ2-1	.	TGTGCCAGCAGTTACTGGGGGAGCAATGAGCAGTTCTTC	CASSYWGSNEQFF
TRBV7-8	many	TRBJ2-1	.	TGTGCCAGCAGCTTAGGGATTTACAATGAGCAGTTCTTC	CASSLGIYNEQFF
TRBV7-3	many	TRBJ2-3	TRBD1	TGTGCCAGCAGCTTAACGGGACAGGGATCAGATACGCAGTATTTT	CASSLTGQGSDTQYF
TRBV6-1	many	TRBJ1-2	.	TGTGCCAGCAGTGAAGCCGGGGTCGGCGGCTACACCTTC	CASSEAGVGGYTF
TRBV20-1	.	TRBJ2-2	TRBD2	TGCAGTGCTAGGGGCATGCGGGAGGGAAACACCGGGGAGCTGTTTTTT	CSARGMREGNTGELFF
TRBV5-5	many	TRBJ2-2	TRBD1	TGTGCCAGCAGCTGGACAGGGGGTACCGGGGAGCTGTTTTTT	CASSWTGGTGELFF
TRBV21-1	many	TRBJ1-1	.	TGTGCCAGCAGCAAAGGAAGGGATGGGGCCTTCATGAACACTGAAGCTTTCTTT	CASSKGRDGAFMNTEAFF
TRBV12-3/TRBV12-4	many	TRBJ2-1	TRBD2	TGTGCCAGCAGGGTAAGACGACTAGCGGGAGACAATGAGCAGTTCTTC	CASRVRRLAGDNEQFF
TRBV29-1	many	TRBJ2-1	TRBD1	TGCAGCGGAAAAGGTGGTAGGGACAGTCGGTTCTTC	CSGKGGRDSRFF
TRBV25-1	many	TRBJ1-1	TRBD1	TGTGCCAGCAGTGAATACGCAGGGGGAGGCACTGAAGCTTTCTTT	CASSEYAGGGTEAFF
TRBV29-1	many	TRBJ1-1	.	TGCAGCTTCACTCTTCAGGGGAACACTGAAGCTTTCTTT	CSFTLQGNTEAFF
TRBV30	many	TRBJ2-3	.	TGTGCCTGGAGTGTAAATAGGGATACGCAGTATTTT	CAWSVNRDTQYF